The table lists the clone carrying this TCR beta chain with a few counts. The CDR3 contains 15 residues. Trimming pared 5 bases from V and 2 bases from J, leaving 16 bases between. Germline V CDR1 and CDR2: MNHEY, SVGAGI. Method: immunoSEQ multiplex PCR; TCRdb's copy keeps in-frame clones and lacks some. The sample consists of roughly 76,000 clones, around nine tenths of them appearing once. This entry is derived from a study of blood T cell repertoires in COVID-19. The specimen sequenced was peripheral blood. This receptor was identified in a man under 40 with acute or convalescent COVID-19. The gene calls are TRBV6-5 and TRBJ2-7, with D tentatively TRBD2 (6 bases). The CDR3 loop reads CASSPRGLPTYEQYF. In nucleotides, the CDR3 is TGTGCCAGCAGTCCAAGGGGACTCCCTACCTACGAGCAGTACTTC.